These 27 T cell receptor beta chains were all obtained from the same sample, sequenced in a study of radiotherapy plus CTLA-4 blockade in lung cancer (dated by TCRdb to the late 2010s). The library was obtained by the immunoSEQ multiplex PCR assay. TCRdb stores this immuneACCESS table with in-frame sequences only. Part of the clones is absent; in the studies checked, under half of the shortfall reflects unresolved V genes, and no reason is known for the rest. Recorded for this sample are about 45,000 clones; roughly 60% of them occurred a single time. The top ten clones comprise roughly 18% of the sample. The starting material was peripheral blood, obtained from a patient treated with radiotherapy plus ipilimumab. Source of these receptors: a human donor with non-small cell lung cancer who had a partial response to radiotherapy plus ipilimumab.

The chain has TRBV6-5 and TRBJ1-2; 8 bases align to TRBD1. The J segment lost 8 bases and the V segment lost 6 bases, leaving 11 bases of the junction unmatched. This CDR3 spans 14 amino acids. Germline V gives CDR1 MNHEY, CDR2 SVGAGI. The CDR3 reads CASRDPGQGGGYTF. The CDR3 DNA reads as TGTGCCAGCAGGGACCCAGGACAGGGTGGCGGCTACACCTTC.

This clone was counted a few times. The chain combines TRBV27 with TRBJ1-1; maybe TRBD1 (6 bases). This CDR3 spans 13 amino acids. Per the germline V gene, CDR1 is MNHEY and CDR2 is SMNVEV (reference sequence). V lost 6 bases and J lost 1, with 9 bases in between. CDR3 DNA: TGTGCCAGCAGCCCGGGACAGAACACTGAAGCTTTCTTT. Encoded protein: CASSPGQNTEAFF.

This clone showed up just a few times. This rearrangement joins TRBV15 to TRBJ1-2, with a weak D call TRBD1 (5 bases). Looked up from germline, CDR1 is LNHNV and CDR2 is YYDKDF (reference sequence). CDR3 length: 14 residues. Deletions cut 0 bases from V and 8 bases from J, with 13 bases between. The DNA for the CDR3 is TGTGCCACCAGCAGAGATTCTGGGGGGGGAGGCTACACCTTC. It is translated as CATSRDSGGGGYTF. The full variable domain, its missing parts supplied by reference TRBV15 and TRBJ1-2, is DAMVIQNPRYQVTQFGKPVTLSCSQTLNHNVMYWYQQKSSQAPKLLFHYYDKDFNNEADTPDNFQSRRPNTSFCFLDIRSPGLGDTAMYLCATSRDSGGGGYTFGSGTRLTVV.

This chain connects TRBV7-8 to TRBJ2-1; TRBD2 aligns across 9 bases. V was pared by 3 bases and J by 7 bases, with 4 bases of the junction left unmatched. CDR1 is SGHVS and CDR2 is FQNEAQ in the germline V gene. The CDR3 consists of 14 residues. CDR3 in DNA: TGTGCCAGCAGCTTTAGGACTAGCGAGAATGAGCAGTTCTTC. Translating gives CASSFRTSENEQFF.

This chain links TRBV19 with TRBJ1-3, with D perhaps TRBD1 (5 bases). Looked up from germline, CDR1 is LNHDA and CDR2 is SQIVND (reference sequence). Trimming removed 5 bases at V and 0 bases at J, with 11 bases between. The CDR3 loop spans 15 amino acids. The CDR3 DNA sequence: TGTGCCAGTAGTCATACAGGCCCCTCTGGAAACACCATATATTTT. It translates to CASSHTGPSGNTIYF.

The V gene is TRBV25-1, the J gene TRBJ1-5; 9 bases agree with TRBD1. V was pared by 2 bases and J by 6 bases, with 14 bases of the junction left unmatched. The germline V gene has CDR1 MGHDK and CDR2 SYGVNS. There are 18 residues in the CDR3. CDR3 DNA sequence: TGTGCCAGCAGTGAACCATCAATTGACAGGGGGATAGGTCAGCCCCAGCATTTT. Protein product: CASSEPSIDRGIGQPQHF.

The rearrangement links TRBV18 to TRBJ2-3; D may be TRBD2 (6 bases). The CDR3 length is 14 residues. Germline values: CDR1 KGHSH, CDR2 LQKENI. Trimming took off 3 bases at V and 6 bases at J, with 13 bases between the two ends. The DNA of the CDR3 is TGTGCCAGCTCACCGGGAGGCCGGGTGGATACGCAGTATTTT. It encodes CASSPGGRVDTQYF.

This chain connects TRBV29-1 to TRBJ2-7; 10 bases line up with TRBD1. Germline V CDR1 and CDR2: SQVTM, ANQGSEA. The CDR3 is 12 residues long. CDR3 bases: TGCGCCGGGACAGGGGTCTCCTACGAGCAGTACTTC. This encodes CAGTGVSYEQYF.

The chain joins TRBV7-9 to TRBJ1-4; the match to TRBD1 covers 11 bases. Germline V lookup: CDR1 SEHNR, CDR2 FQNEAQ (reference sequence). The V gene end was trimmed by 5 bases and the J gene end by 7 bases; junction bases not matched to a gene: 12. The CDR3 runs 17 residues. CDR3 nucleotide sequence: TGTGCCAGCAGCCTCGGACAGGGGGCACCTCCCGTTGAAAAACTGTTTTTT. Translated, it gives CASSLGQGAPPVEKLFF.

This clone was observed a handful of times. V gene TRBV6-6 combines with J gene TRBJ1-4; no definite D call. Germline lookup yields CDR1 MNHNY and CDR2 SVGAGI (reference sequence). Trimming took 5 bases from V and 13 from J, leaving 11 bases between them. CDR3 length: 11 amino acids. The CDR3 protein is CASSPPGGLFF. CDR3 coding DNA: TGTGCCAGCAGTCCCCCCGGTGGACTGTTTTTT.

This clone was detected only once. The rearrangement links TRBV18 to TRBJ2-5; the D gene is possibly TRBD2 (5 bases). Between the trimmed V and J ends, which lost 6 bases and 4 bases, there was a span of 18 bases. CDR1 and CDR2 from the germline V gene are KGHSH and LQKENI. CDR3 length: 15 amino acids. The CDR3 nucleotides read TGTGCCAGCTCTTCGGCTAGCTCAGTCGGAGAGACCCAGTACTTC. The encoded protein is CASSSASSVGETQYF.

This clone turned up a few times. V and J are TRBV9 and TRBJ2-1; tentatively, D is TRBD2 (6 bases). This CDR3 contains 13 residues. CDR1 is SGDLS and CDR2 is YYNGEE in the germline V gene. The germline V and J ends were trimmed by 4 bases and 10 bases, with 15 bases remaining between them. The CDR3 protein is CASSMTSGVEQFF. CDR3 DNA: TGTGCCAGCAGCATGACTAGTGGGGTGGAGCAGTTCTTC. Variable domain in full (rest from reference TRBV9 and TRBJ2-1): DSGVTQTPKHLITATGQRVTLRCSPRSGDLSVYWYQQSLDQGLQFLIQYYNGEERAKGNILERFSAQQFPDLHSELNLSSLELGDSALYFCASSMTSGVEQFFGPGTRLTVL.

The chain couples TRBV18 to TRBJ2-1; 11 bases are a match to TRBD2. The germline V gene encodes CDR1 KGHSH and CDR2 LQKENI. CDR3 length equals 16 residues. V shed 4 bases and J 4 bases; nucleotides not matched to a gene: 6. The CDR3 bases are TGTGCCAGCTCACAAGGGACTAGCGGTCCTTACAATGAGCAGTTCTTC. Residues: CASSQGTSGPYNEQFF.

The V call is TRBV7-2, the J call TRBJ2-2; no reliable D call. This CDR3 is built from 13 residues. Germline V lookup: CDR1 SGHTA, CDR2 FQGNSA. V lost 1 base, J lost 6 bases, and 6 bases lay in between. This chain's CDR3 is CASSLGESGELFF. The CDR3 coding sequence is TGTGCCAGCAGCTTAGGAGAGTCCGGGGAGCTGTTTTTT.

This chain joins TRBV27 and TRBJ1-2; 8 bases match TRBD1. CDR1 and CDR2 from the germline V gene are MNHEY and SMNVEV (reference sequence). Trimming took 6 bases from V and 2 from J; bases not matched to a gene: 11. CDR3 length equals 16 residues. The CDR3 DNA is TGTGCCAGCAGCCTCAGGACAGGGAGGTTAAACTATGGCTACACCTTC. Translated, it gives CASSLRTGRLNYGYTF.

The CDR3 nucleotides are TGTGCCAGCGACACAGGGGAAGAGACCCAGTACTTC. It codes for CASDTGEETQYF. The chain carries TRBV6-4 and TRBJ2-5; 7 bases are shared with TRBD1. CDR1 is MRHNA, CDR2 SNTAGT, per germline. The CDR3 consists of 12 residues. V was clipped by 8 bases and J by 3 bases; unmatched bases: 3.

The gene calls are TRBV15 and TRBJ1-5; 9 nucleotides agree with TRBD1. CDR3 length: 18 residues. Germline-derived CDR1 and CDR2 are LNHNV and YYDKDF (reference sequence). The V gene end was trimmed by 1 base and the J gene end by 2 bases; junction bases not matched to a gene: 9. Here the CDR3 reads CATSRGSGTGSGNQPQHF. DNA of the CDR3: TGTGCCACCAGCAGAGGCTCCGGGACAGGGTCGGGCAATCAGCCCCAGCATTTT.

In DNA, the CDR3 is TGTGCCAGCAGCTCTAGTGGGGGACAGGGGTTGGGGGAGACCCAGTACTTC. This sequence encodes CASSSSGGQGLGETQYF. V gene TRBV11-2 combines with J gene TRBJ2-5; 10 nucleotides agree with TRBD1. The CDR3 runs 17 residues. V shed 4 bases and J 5 bases; nucleotides not matched to a gene: 13. Germline V gene lookup returns CDR1 SGHAT and CDR2 FQNNGV.

The chain links TRBV6-5 to TRBJ1-1, with D unresolved. Trimming shortened V by 7 bases and J by 1 base, and 7 bases separated the two germline ends. The length of the CDR3 is 12 residues. CDR1 MNHEY and CDR2 SVGAGI come from the germline V gene. The CDR3 region has the DNA TGTGCCAGCAAAAACTGGAACACTGAAGCTTTCTTT. This codes for CASKNWNTEAFF.

The rearrangement joins TRBV5-4 to TRBJ2-1; 7 bases map to TRBD1. The J segment lost 4 bases and the V segment lost 0 bases, leaving 7 bases of the junction unmatched. Germline V gene data show CDR1 as SGHNT and CDR2 as YYREEE (reference sequence). CDR3 length: 16 residues. CDR3 amino acids: CASSLGRRDSYNEQFF. The DNA for the CDR3 is TGTGCCAGCAGCTTGGGCCGCCGGGACAGTTACAATGAGCAGTTCTTC.

The chain combines TRBV5-1 with TRBJ2-1; D is possibly TRBD1 or TRBD2 (5 bases each). The CDR3 contains 16 residues. CDR1 is SGHRS, CDR2 YFSETQ, per germline. The V gene lost 4 bases and the J gene lost 5 bases, with 19 bases spanning the gap. The CDR3 is CASSLGLAGPHNEQFF. The CDR3, as DNA: TGCGCCAGCAGCCTGGGGCTTGCGGGCCCCCACAATGAGCAGTTCTTC.

This clone was recorded a few times. The chain carries TRBV6-1 and TRBJ2-1; 9 bases fit TRBD2. Unmatched junction bases numbered 5, after V lost 5 bases and J lost 3 bases. Germline loops: CDR1 MNHNS, CDR2 SASEGT. CDR3 size: 15 residues. CDR3 amino acids: CASSPLAGDYNEQFF. The CDR3 DNA follows: TGTGCCAGCAGTCCCTTAGCGGGGGACTACAATGAGCAGTTCTTC.

This chain links TRBV10-3 with TRBJ2-7, with D possibly being TRBD2 (6 bases). CDR1 and CDR2 (germline): ENHRY, SYGVKD. CDR3 length: 12 residues. Trimming removed 5 bases from V and 5 bases from J, with 10 bases in between. The CDR3 bases are TGTGCCATCAGTTTAGCGGATCACGAGCAGTACTTC. It specifies CAISLADHEQYF.

This sequence joins TRBV19 and TRBJ2-5; 7 bases match TRBD1. Trimming cost V 10 bases and J 3 bases; bases outside gene matches: 5. CDR1 and CDR2 (germline): LNHDA, SQIVND (reference sequence). CDR3 size: 12 residues. The CDR3 loop is CATGTAKETQYF. The CDR3 nucleotides are TGTGCCACCGGGACAGCTAAAGAGACCCAGTACTTC.

This clone was found a few times. The V call is TRBV11-1, the J call TRBJ2-2, with 8 bases matching TRBD1. Germline V gives CDR1 SGHAT, CDR2 FQDESV (reference sequence). V gave up 5 bases and J gave up 5 bases; unmatched junction bases: 7. The CDR3 runs to 15 residues. CDR3 in amino acids: CASSLRRQGTGELFF. The CDR3 DNA reads TGTGCCAGCAGCCTCCGAAGACAGGGGACCGGGGAGCTGTTTTTT.

CDR3 sequence reads: CASRAAGPNSPLHF. The DNA for the CDR3 is TGTGCCAGCAGGGCAGCAGGGCCTAATTCACCCCTCCACTTT. This sequence joins TRBV2 and TRBJ1-6; the D gene is possibly TRBD1 (5 bases). The CDR3 loop spans 14 amino acids. V was cut by 6 bases and J by 6 bases, with 12 bases left in between. Germline CDR1 and CDR2: SNHLY and FYNNEI.

As to this clone: One end of the junction does not line up with germline, which may come from a read error. V is TRBV6-5 and J is TRBJ1-2; 9 bases are a match to TRBD1. Per the germline V gene, CDR1 is MNHEY and CDR2 is SVGAGI. The CDR3 is 14 residues long. CDR3 nucleotides: TGTGCCAGCAGTTCGGGACAGGGAATCGGTGGCCACACCTTC. Translated, it gives CASSSGQGIGGHTF.